These 21 T cell receptor beta chains share one sample of origin, sequenced in a study of blood T cell repertoires in COVID-19. The assay was immunoSEQ multiplex PCR, and TCRdb's table has in-frame clones only and misses some. In the table there are about 190,000 clones, about 88% of which are singletons. The sample comprised peripheral blood. Receptor source: a man aged 65-85 years with active or convalescent COVID-19.

The gene calls are TRBV9 and TRBJ2-1; 13 bases are shared with TRBD2. V dropped 0 bases and J dropped 6; count of bases not matched to a gene: 12. The CDR3 totals 19 residues. Germline V gene lookup returns CDR1 SGDLS and CDR2 YYNGEE. The CDR3 nucleotides are TGTGCCAGCAGCGTAGGACCCCTTGGGGGGACTAGCGGGACCAATGAGCAGTTCTTC. Translation gives CASSVGPLGGTSGTNEQFF.

This clone has more than one count but fewer than ten. V is TRBV5-5 and J is TRBJ2-1; D is perhaps TRBD1 (5 bases). The V and J ends lost 0 bases and 10 bases respectively, with 14 bases between them. The germline gives CDR1 SGHKS, CDR2 YYEKEE (reference sequence). The CDR3 spans 14 residues. The CDR3 sequence: CASSLGPGHGEQFF. The CDR3 nucleotides read TGTGCCAGCAGCTTGGGGCCAGGGCATGGCGAGCAGTTCTTC.

This clone appeared a few times. The rearrangement joins TRBV5-1 to TRBJ2-1; TRBD1 matches 8 bases. V lost 0 bases, J lost 4 bases, and 0 bases stayed unmatched. Germline CDR1 and CDR2: SGHRS and YFSETQ. The CDR3 runs to 14 residues. The CDR3 sequence is CASSLGDRYNEQFF. The CDR3 coding sequence is TGCGCCAGCAGCTTGGGGGACAGGTACAATGAGCAGTTCTTC.

This sequence joins TRBV19 and TRBJ2-5, with TRBD1 matching over 7 bases. J gave up 4 bases and V 0 bases, and 5 bases lay outside the gene matches. The CDR3 consists of 15 residues. CDR1 is LNHDA, CDR2 SQIVND, per germline (reference sequence). CDR3 region: CASSIDWTGIETQYF. The DNA of the CDR3 is TGTGCCAGTAGTATAGATTGGACAGGTATAGAGACCCAGTACTTC.

The V call is TRBV6-5, the J call TRBJ2-7, with 8 bases identical to TRBD2. Germline CDR1 and CDR2: MNHEY and SVGAGI. This CDR3 is 14 amino acids long. V gave up 0 bases and J gave up 5 bases; unmatched junction bases: 3. The CDR3 is CASSYSSGGDEQYF. The DNA of the CDR3 is TGTGCCAGCAGTTACTCGAGCGGGGGTGACGAGCAGTACTTC.

The chain combines TRBV30 with TRBJ2-2, with D perhaps TRBD2 (6 bases). The germline CDR1 and CDR2 sequences are GTSNPN and SVGIG (reference sequence). The CDR3 is 13 amino acids. V dropped 8 bases and J dropped 0 bases, with 10 bases sitting between them. This chain's CDR3 is CAGSGANTGELFF. CDR3 in DNA: TGTGCCGGGTCGGGAGCGAACACCGGGGAGCTGTTTTTT.

For this clone: Relative to the germline gene, one junction end is altered; a read error may explain this. The V and J genes are TRBV7-7 and TRBJ2-3; 10 nucleotides agree with TRBD2. The CDR3 is 19 amino acids. Germline-derived CDR1 and CDR2 are SSHAT and FNYEAQ (reference sequence). The CDR3 here is CASSLRSARTSGYTDTQYF. Written as DNA, the CDR3 is TGTGCTAGCAGCTTAAGAAGTGCCCGGACTAGCGGATACACAGATACGCAGTATTTT.

The chain employs TRBV6-5 and TRBJ2-2, with D unclear. This CDR3 has 14 residues. Germline CDR1 is MNHEY and CDR2 is SVGAGI. Trimming removed 6 bases from V and 0 bases from J, with 8 bases in between. CDR3 bases: TGTGCCAGCAGCTACCGTGCGAACACCGGGGAGCTGTTTTTT. As protein: CASSYRANTGELFF.

The chain recombines TRBV5-8 with TRBJ2-3; possibly TRBD2 for D (5 bases). This CDR3 region has 14 residues. V gave up 4 bases and J gave up 2 bases, with 11 bases separating them. The germline gives CDR1 SGHTS, CDR2 YDEGEE. The CDR3 sequence: CASSRGITTDTQYF. Written as DNA, the CDR3 is TGTGCCAGCAGCCGAGGGATAACCACAGATACGCAGTATTTT.

J is TRBJ2-3 and V is TRBV4-3, with D possibly TRBD2 on 6 matching bases. This CDR3 region has 13 residues. Between the trimmed V and J ends, which lost 2 bases and 6 bases, there was a span of 9 bases. Germline V gene data show CDR1 as LGHNA and CDR2 as YSLEER. CDR3 DNA sequence: TGCGCCAGCAGCCAAAGGGCGGGGGATACGCAGTATTTT. Amino acids: CASSQRAGDTQYF.

This chain connects TRBV9 to TRBJ2-1; TRBD1 might be the D (5 bases). Per the germline V gene, CDR1 is SGDLS and CDR2 is YYNGEE. The V gene lost 0 bases and the J gene lost 0 bases, with 13 bases spanning the gap. The CDR3 contains 17 residues. The chain's CDR3 is CASSVDGRAISYNEQFF. CDR3 DNA: TGTGCCAGCAGCGTAGACGGCAGGGCCATCTCCTACAATGAGCAGTTCTTC.

The chain uses TRBV30 and TRBJ1-3; possible D gene TRBD1, 5 bases. Trimming shortened V by 8 bases and J by 9 bases, and 14 bases separated the two germline ends. Germline assignment: CDR1 GTSNPN and CDR2 SVGIG (reference sequence). This CDR3 is built from 11 residues. CDR3 residues: CAAGGVGTIYF. CDR3 DNA: TGTGCCGCCGGGGGGGTTGGCACCATATATTTT.

The DNA of the CDR3 is TGCGCCAGCAGCCAAGACTTACGCAGATCGAACACCGGGGAGCTGTTTTTT. It codes for CASSQDLRRSNTGELFF. The chain carries TRBV4-1 and TRBJ2-2; D is ambiguous. Germline CDR1 is MGHRA and CDR2 is YSYEKL. The V end lost 0 bases, the J end lost 0 bases, and 11 bases lay between the germline ends. CDR3 length: 17 residues.

The J gene is TRBJ2-3, the V gene TRBV28, with TRBD2 as a possible D gene (6 bases). CDR3 length: 13 residues. V lost 5 bases and J 1 base, leaving 7 bases between the germline ends. Germline V gene sequence: CDR1 MDHEN, CDR2 SYDVKM. CDR3 in amino acids: CASSPGGTDTQYF. In DNA, the CDR3 is TGTGCCAGCAGTCCGGGGGGCACAGATACGCAGTATTTT.

The V call is TRBV6-5, the J call TRBJ2-7; 8 bases match TRBD2. CDR1 is MNHEY and CDR2 is SVGAGI in the germline V gene. This CDR3 has 14 residues. V trimming: 8 bases; J trimming: 4 bases; junction bases outside the gene matches: 10. The CDR3 nucleotides are TGTGCCAGCCCGGGGTGGAGCGGGAGTTACGAGCAGTACTTC. Encoded protein: CASPGWSGSYEQYF.

This chain connects TRBV4-3 to TRBJ1-4; D ambiguous. V dropped 0 bases and J dropped 5 bases, with 13 bases sitting between them. Germline values: CDR1 LGHNA, CDR2 YSLEER. This CDR3 region has 16 residues. CDR3 DNA: TGCGCCAGCAGCCAAGATTCTTGGCAGTTAAATGAAAAACTGTTTTTT. It codes for CASSQDSWQLNEKLFF.

This clone was seen a single time. The V gene is TRBV6-5, the J gene TRBJ2-1; 8 bases match TRBD1. V lost 6 bases, J lost 4 bases, and 8 bases stayed unmatched. The CDR3 is 15 residues long. CDR1 and CDR2 from the germline V gene are MNHEY and SVGAGI. The CDR3 nucleotides are TGTGCCAGCAGGCCAATAGGACAGGGATACAATGAGCAGTTCTTC. This encodes CASRPIGQGYNEQFF.

CDR3 coding DNA: TGTGCCAGCAGCTTGGGCGGAAGTGAGACCCAGTACTTC. Residues: CASSLGGSETQYF. The chain employs TRBV5-6 and TRBJ2-5; D uncertain. The CDR3 has 13 residues. In germline, CDR1 is SGHDT, CDR2 YYEEEE. V gave up 0 bases and J gave up 5 bases, with 8 bases separating them.

The chain recombines TRBV5-4 with TRBJ2-5, with TRBD1 identical over 7 bases. The CDR3 runs 15 residues. Looked up from germline, CDR1 is SGHNT and CDR2 is YYREEE (reference sequence). J gave up 5 bases and V 2 bases, and 9 bases lay outside the gene matches. The CDR3 is CASSLRQGEGETQYF. In nucleotides, the CDR3 is TGTGCCAGCAGCTTACGACAGGGCGAGGGGGAGACCCAGTACTTC.

The rearrangement uses TRBV28 and TRBJ1-5; 10 nucleotides agree with TRBD1. CDR3 length: 16 residues. Germline trimming cut 5 bases from V and 2 bases from J; bases unmatched to any gene: 6. The germline CDR1 and CDR2 sequences are MDHEN and SYDVKM. As DNA, the CDR3 is TGTGCCAGCAGTGAAGCGACAGGGGGCGGCAATCAGCCCCAGCATTTT. It translates to CASSEATGGGNQPQHF.

This clone was seen a single time. The chain couples TRBV11-2 to TRBJ2-5; TRBD2 agrees at 10 bases. With V trimmed by 5 bases and J by 5 bases, 11 bases remained unmatched. CDR1 SGHAT and CDR2 FQNNGV come from the germline V gene. This CDR3 contains 16 residues. This chain's CDR3 is CASSRSSGGKGETQYF. The CDR3 DNA is TGTGCCAGCAGCAGATCTAGCGGGGGAAAGGGGGAGACCCAGTACTTC.